The following is a T cell receptor beta chain sequence with its context. Its antigen is currently unknown. Using a J-beta primer mix together with a sample-barcoded 5' primer, a second PCR was run for roughly 7 to 11 cycles. TCRdb used MiXCR to reprocess the 5' RACE reads, holding one entry per CDR3 protein. The repertoire holds roughly 680,000 distinct CDR3 sequences, with 45% to 50% as singletons. This sample is drawn from a study of blood T cells in healthy people across ages. Notes on the study in general: Long-lived and aged donors differed, with more naive CD4+ cells and higher diversity in the long-lived. It was held that the diversity estimates obtained from one million T cells were underestimates.

The CDR3 covers 12 residues. Input material: blood. This receptor was obtained from a woman aged 55-70 years in good health. The chain recombines TRBV12-3 or TRBV12-4 with TRBJ2-1; no clear D. The assigned J gene may be wrong: the sequence end matches TRBJ2-7 better. The CDR3 DNA sequence: TGTGCCAGCAGGCTCTCATACAATGAGCAGTACTTC. Translating gives CASRLSYNEQYF.